The clone carrying this T cell receptor (beta chain) showed up just a few times. Its target is not known. The entry originates in a study of regulatory T cells in long-lasting Graves disease. General observations from the study: Persistent Graves' patients had lower TCR diversity than newly diagnosed ones.

Time point denoted: persistent/refractory GD, antithyroid drugs over 5 years with positive TRAb. With RNA extracted from PBMCs as input, the TCR library was made. The CDR3 consists of 13 residues. V was clipped by 5 bases and J by 7 bases, with 14 bases between them. Germline CDR1 reads LNHNV; CDR2 reads YYDKDF (reference sequence). The authors built TCR beta libraries using iRepertoire HTBI primers and Arm-PCR of CDR3 regions. Via MiXCR, TCRdb re-called the multiplex PCR reads, giving one row per CDR3 protein. The sample has about 660,000 distinct CDR3 sequences; 25% to 30% are singletons. This TCR was recovered from a female donor with Graves disease. Sequencing used peripheral blood mononuclear cells (PBMCs), obtained when the disease was refractory, from a patient treated with antithyroid drugs. The rearrangement links TRBV15 to TRBJ1-2, with D unclear. CDR3 coding DNA: TGTGCCACCAGCTCTCCCTGGGCGGCTGGCTACACCTTC. Residues: CATSSPWAAGYTF.